The 17 T cell receptor beta chains given below trace back to one sample, sequenced in a study of T cell responses to AZD1222 COVID-19 vaccine. Using immunoSEQ multiplex PCR, the repertoire was profiled, and TCRdb retains in-frame clones only, with some absent. This sample has 100,000 to 150,000 clones; roughly 93% occur once, and the top ten carry approximately 1.1%. The sequencing used peripheral blood, collected 28 days after the second AZD1222 dose. The receptors stem from an adult who received the AZD1222 COVID-19 vaccine.

The chain is built from TRBV7-6 and TRBJ2-5, with 8 positions matching TRBD2. Germline V gives CDR1 SGHVS, CDR2 FNYEAQ. The CDR3 totals 16 residues. Trimming at V came to 1 base and at J to 4 bases, leaving 8 bases not matched to a gene. The CDR3 spells CASSLGGTRVGETQYF. CDR3 bases: TGTGCCAGCAGCTTAGGCGGGACTAGGGTTGGAGAGACCCAGTACTTC.

V is TRBV5-1 and J is TRBJ2-1, with 13 bases aligning to TRBD2. The V and J ends lost 4 bases and 10 bases, in that order; junction bases with no gene match: 8. The CDR3 is 15 amino acids. In germline, CDR1 is SGHRS, CDR2 YFSETQ. CDR3 protein: CASSLTSGRAHEQFF. CDR3 nucleotide sequence: TGCGCCAGCAGCCTTACTAGCGGGAGGGCCCACGAGCAGTTCTTC.

The genes are TRBV2 and TRBJ1-6; perhaps TRBD1 as D (6 bases). CDR1 and CDR2 (germline): SNHLY, FYNNEI. V was trimmed by 11 bases and J by 9 bases, leaving 23 bases between them. CDR3 length equals 15 residues. CDR3 sequence (DNA): TGTGCCCGATTAGAGGGCAGGGGACGAATTTCACCCCTCCACTTT. As protein: CARLEGRGRISPLHF.

Only one count was recorded for this clone. This chain's CDR3 is CSVGTLGNQPQHF. CDR3 coding DNA: TGCAGCGTTGGGACATTGGGCAATCAGCCCCAGCATTTT. The chain joins TRBV29-1 to TRBJ1-5; perhaps TRBD1 as D (5 bases). The CDR3 contains 13 residues. V lost 4 bases to trimming and J lost 2 bases, with 9 bases between them. CDR1 SQVTM and CDR2 ANQGSEA come from the germline V gene.

The chain is built from TRBV11-1 and TRBJ2-1; 8 bases map to TRBD1. Germline CDR1 reads SGHAT; CDR2 reads FQDESV (reference sequence). With 5 bases clipped from V and 4 bases from J, the junction kept 1 base outside the gene matches. This CDR3 has 13 amino acids. In DNA, the CDR3 is TGTGCCAGCAGCACAGGGGGGTACAATGAGCAGTTCTTC. Residues: CASSTGGYNEQFF.

The chain recombines TRBV27 with TRBJ2-7; TRBD1 matches at 8 bases. V trimming: 6 bases; J trimming: 3 bases; junction bases outside the gene matches: 7. This CDR3 is built from 14 residues. CDR1 MNHEY and CDR2 SMNVEV come from the germline V gene (reference sequence). The CDR3 region has the DNA TGTGCCAGCAGGGCAGACAGGGGCGGCTACGAGCAGTACTTC. Its translation is CASRADRGGYEQYF.

The chain has TRBV11-3 and TRBJ2-1; 8 bases are a match to TRBD2. Germline V gives CDR1 SGHNT, CDR2 YENEEA. This CDR3 is built from 15 residues. Germline trimming cut 4 bases from V and 2 bases from J; bases unmatched to any gene: 4. CDR3 sequence reads: CASSSSGSAYNEQFF. CDR3 sequence (DNA): TGTGCCAGCAGCTCCAGCGGGAGCGCCTACAATGAGCAGTTCTTC.

This clone appeared once. The junction differs from germline at one of its ends, possibly a read error. The rearrangement joins TRBV6-4 to TRBJ2-3, with TRBD2 identical over 15 bases. CDR1 MRHNA and CDR2 SNTAGT come from the germline V gene. The CDR3 contains 16 residues. The CDR3 sequence is CASSDSGTSGRDTQYF. The CDR3 nucleotides read TGTGCCAGCAGCGACTCGGGGACTAGCGGGAGGGATACGCAGTATTTT.

J is TRBJ2-7 and V is TRBV5-1, with D possibly TRBD2 on 6 matching bases. This CDR3 has 13 residues. V was cut by 4 bases and J by 3 bases, with 11 bases left in between. The germline CDR1 and CDR2 sequences are SGHRS and YFSETQ. In DNA, the CDR3 is TGCGCCAGCAGCCCGGGGAGGTTCTACGAGCAGTACTTC. Amino acids: CASSPGRFYEQYF.

In its sample, this clone was seen once. The CDR3 sequence is CASTGGQGAGEQYF. The CDR3, as DNA: TGTGCCAGCACCGGGGGACAGGGGGCAGGGGAGCAGTACTTC. The rearrangement joins TRBV28 to TRBJ2-7; the match to TRBD1 covers 12 bases. The germline gives CDR1 MDHEN, CDR2 SYDVKM. The J segment lost 7 bases and the V segment lost 7 bases, leaving 8 bases of the junction unmatched. The CDR3 has 14 residues.

The rearrangement uses TRBV7-9 and TRBJ1-1, with 10 bases matching TRBD1. This CDR3 has 16 residues. Germline trimming cut 8 bases from V and 1 base from J; bases unmatched to any gene: 10. The germline CDR1 and CDR2 sequences are SEHNR and FQNEAQ (reference sequence). The CDR3 region has the DNA TGTGCCAGCGGCGAGACAGGGGGCAGTTGGAACACTGAAGCTTTCTTT. This sequence encodes CASGETGGSWNTEAFF.

This chain joins TRBV2 and TRBJ1-2, with a weak D call TRBD1 (5 bases). The germline CDR1 and CDR2 sequences are SNHLY and FYNNEI. V lost 2 bases and J 7 bases, leaving 11 bases between the germline ends. The CDR3 length is 13 residues. CDR3 region: CASSEPLGGGYTF. The CDR3 DNA follows: TGTGCCAGCAGTGAACCTCTGGGGGGTGGCTACACCTTC.

CDR3 nucleotides: TGTGCCAGCAGCTCCGGACTAGACCTAGTGTTGGATGAGCAGTTCTTC. This gives the protein CASSSGLDLVLDEQFF. The J gene is TRBJ2-1, the V gene TRBV9, with 7 nucleotides matching TRBD2. The V gene end was trimmed by 4 bases and the J gene end by 8 bases; junction bases not matched to a gene: 15. Germline loops: CDR1 SGDLS, CDR2 YYNGEE. This CDR3 has 16 residues.

DNA of the CDR3: TGTGCCAGTAGTCTCGAACAGGGTGGCGAGCAGTACTTC. Residues: CASSLEQGGEQYF. The chain links TRBV19 to TRBJ2-7, with D possibly matching TRBD1 (6 bases). Germline V CDR1 and CDR2: LNHDA, SQIVND (reference sequence). V was shortened by 5 bases and J by 6 bases, with 14 bases between the two germline ends. The CDR3 has 13 residues.

This chain links TRBV10-3 with TRBJ2-1, with 11 bases fitting TRBD2. Germline V CDR1 and CDR2: ENHRY, SYGVKD. With V trimmed by 6 bases and J by 7 bases, 5 bases remained unmatched. This CDR3 is 14 amino acids long. The CDR3 DNA sequence: TGTGCCATCAGAGGGACTAGCGGCGGAAATGAGCAGTTCTTC. Its protein product is CAIRGTSGGNEQFF.

This chain joins TRBV2 and TRBJ1-3, with D hard to call. The CDR3 length is 13 residues. V was trimmed by 3 bases and J by 2 bases, leaving 5 bases between them. Germline values: CDR1 SNHLY, CDR2 FYNNEI. CDR3 DNA: TGTGCCAGCAGTGAGGATCCTGGAAACACCATATATTTT. It codes for CASSEDPGNTIYF.

The rearrangement uses TRBV30 and TRBJ1-1; TRBD1 agrees at 9 bases. The CDR3 is made up of 13 amino acids. Trimming at V came to 5 bases and at J to 1 base, leaving 2 bases not matched to a gene. Germline V lookup: CDR1 GTSNPN, CDR2 SVGIG (reference sequence). CDR3 nucleotides: TGTGCCTGGGACAGGGGGACGAACACTGAAGCTTTCTTT. Translation: CAWDRGTNTEAFF.